This TCR beta chain was documented in a study of regulatory T cells in long-lasting Graves disease. This sample's time point: newly diagnosed GD, antithyroid drugs for less than 3 months. Construction of the TCR library relied on RNA isolated from PBMCs. Xi'an, China, was home to the endocrinology department that provided patients. Building of the TCR beta libraries involved iRepertoire HTBI primers and Arm-PCR of CDR3 regions. TCRdb re-called the multiplex PCR reads through MiXCR, storing one row per CDR3 protein. Found here are about 220,000 distinct CDR3 sequences, roughly 18% of them singletons; the top ten hold 10% to 15%. CDR1 and CDR2 from the germline V gene are SGHAT and FQNNGV. The CDR3 is made up of 17 amino acids. Trimming removed 5 bases from V and 1 base from J, with 19 bases in between. The sample was also linked to a second study, of T cells in Graves' hyperthyroidism and ophthalmopathy. That work contributes: Hyperthyroidism in the patients, aged 18 to 65, was newly diagnosed and under 2 months in duration. Onset of ophthalmopathy came a median around 7.1 months after the model predicted it.

The sequencing used peripheral blood mononuclear cells (PBMCs), collected at new diagnosis, from a patient treated with antithyroid drugs. The chain has TRBV11-2 and TRBJ2-3; a possible D gene is TRBD2 (5 bases). This receptor was identified in a woman between 25 and 40 years old with Graves disease. The CDR3, as DNA: TGTGCCAGCAGCGCCCCGAGACTAACTCACGGCACAGATACGCAGTATTTT. This encodes CASSAPRLTHGTDTQYF.